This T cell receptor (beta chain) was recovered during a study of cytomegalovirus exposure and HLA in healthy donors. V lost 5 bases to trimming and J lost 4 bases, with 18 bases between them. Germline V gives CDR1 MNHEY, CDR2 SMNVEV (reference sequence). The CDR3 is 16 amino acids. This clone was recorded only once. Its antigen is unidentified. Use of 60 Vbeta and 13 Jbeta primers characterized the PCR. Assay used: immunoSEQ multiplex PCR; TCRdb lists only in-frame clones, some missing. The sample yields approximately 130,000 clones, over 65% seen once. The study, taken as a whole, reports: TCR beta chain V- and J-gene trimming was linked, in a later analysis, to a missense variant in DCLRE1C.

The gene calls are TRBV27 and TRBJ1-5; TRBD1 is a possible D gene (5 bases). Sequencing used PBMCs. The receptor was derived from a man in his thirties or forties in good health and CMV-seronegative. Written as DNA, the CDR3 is TGTGCCAGCAGTCTCCAGGGTCCCGGTCGGAATCAGCCCCAGCATTTT. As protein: CASSLQGPGRNQPQHF.